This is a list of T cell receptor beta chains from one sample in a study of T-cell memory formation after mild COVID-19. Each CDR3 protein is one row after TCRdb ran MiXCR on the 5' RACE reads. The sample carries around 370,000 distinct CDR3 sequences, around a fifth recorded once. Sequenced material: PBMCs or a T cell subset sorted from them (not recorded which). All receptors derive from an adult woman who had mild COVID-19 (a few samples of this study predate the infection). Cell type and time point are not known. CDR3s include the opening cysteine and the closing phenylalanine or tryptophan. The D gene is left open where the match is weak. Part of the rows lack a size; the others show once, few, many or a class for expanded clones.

CDR3aa: CASTSSVNLQYF
CDR3nt: TGTGCCAGCACTTCGAGTGTTAACTTGCAGTATTTT
abundance: -
d_gene: -
j_gene: TRBJ2-3
v_gene: TRBV2

CDR3aa: CATSSQAGGRYNEQFF
CDR3nt: TGTGCCACCAGCTCCCAAGCGGGGGGCCGATACAATGAGCAGTTCTTC
abundance: few
d_gene: TRBD2
j_gene: TRBJ2-1
v_gene: TRBV15

CDR3aa: CASSLETRVAKAFF
CDR3nt: TGTGCCAGCAGCTTAGAGACCCGCGTGGCCAAAGCTTTCTTT
abundance: many
d_gene: -
j_gene: TRBJ1-1
v_gene: TRBV7-2

CDR3aa: CASSTGTSNTGELFF
CDR3nt: TGTGCCAGCAGCACGGGGACTTCTAACACCGGGGAGCTGTTTTTT
abundance: many
d_gene: -
j_gene: TRBJ2-2
v_gene: TRBV9

CDR3aa: CASSPYRGSQETQYF
CDR3nt: TGTGCCAGCAGTCCATATCGGGGGAGTCAAGAGACCCAGTACTTC
abundance: few
d_gene: -
j_gene: TRBJ2-5
v_gene: TRBV27

CDR3aa: CASRGRGRGYTF
CDR3nt: TGCGCCAGCAGAGGAAGGGGGAGAGGCTACACCTTC
abundance: -
d_gene: -
j_gene: TRBJ1-2
v_gene: TRBV5-1

CDR3aa: CASSVGGDPRGYEQYF
CDR3nt: TGTGCCAGCAGCGTAGGTGGAGACCCCCGAGGCTACGAGCAGTACTTC
abundance: -
d_gene: -
j_gene: TRBJ2-7
v_gene: TRBV9

CDR3aa: CASDGGTAVGYTF
CDR3nt: TGTGCCAGTGATGGGGGAACGGCGGTTGGCTACACCTTC
abundance: -
d_gene: -
j_gene: TRBJ1-2
v_gene: TRBV6-6

CDR3aa: CASSPAGGTQVPVSYEQYF
CDR3nt: TGTGCCAGCAGTCCGGCCGGCGGAACACAGGTCCCCGTTTCCTACGAGCAGTACTTC
abundance: few
d_gene: -
j_gene: TRBJ2-7
v_gene: TRBV12-3/TRBV12-4

CDR3aa: CASSQAGSHSYEQYF
CDR3nt: TGTGCCAGCAGCCAAGCGGGTTCCCACTCCTACGAGCAGTACTTC
abundance: -
d_gene: -
j_gene: TRBJ2-7
v_gene: TRBV4-2

CDR3aa: CASSLPLAPLVHSSTDTQYF
CDR3nt: TGTGCCAGCAGCTTACCACTAGCGCCCTTAGTCCATTCCAGCACAGATACGCAGTATTTT
abundance: -
d_gene: TRBD2
j_gene: TRBJ2-3
v_gene: TRBV11-2

CDR3aa: CASSQGRTATYEQYF
CDR3nt: TGCGCCAGCAGCCAGGGGCGGACGGCGACCTACGAGCAGTACTTC
abundance: -
d_gene: -
j_gene: TRBJ2-7
v_gene: TRBV4-1

CDR3aa: CSAFGPGQVRTEAFF
CDR3nt: TGCAGTGCCTTCGGGCCCGGGCAGGTTAGGACTGAAGCTTTCTTT
abundance: -
d_gene: -
j_gene: TRBJ1-1
v_gene: TRBV20-1

CDR3aa: CASSYGGFAYNEQFF
CDR3nt: TGTGCCAGCAGTTACGGAGGGTTTGCCTACAATGAGCAGTTCTTC
abundance: few
d_gene: -
j_gene: TRBJ2-1
v_gene: TRBV6-5

CDR3aa: CASRHLGGRVNEQYF
CDR3nt: TGTGCCAGCAGACATCTGGGCGGGAGGGTTAACGAGCAGTACTTC
abundance: few
d_gene: TRBD2
j_gene: TRBJ2-7
v_gene: TRBV6-2/TRBV6-3

CDR3aa: CSARTRLSYEQYF
CDR3nt: TGCAGTGCTAGAACCAGACTCTCCTACGAGCAGTACTTC
abundance: -
d_gene: -
j_gene: TRBJ2-7
v_gene: TRBV20-1

CDR3aa: CASSSDGNYGYTF
CDR3nt: TGCGCCAGCAGCTCGGACGGTAACTATGGCTACACCTTC
abundance: many
d_gene: -
j_gene: TRBJ1-2
v_gene: TRBV5-1

CDR3aa: CASSLELAGGPGDTQYF
CDR3nt: TGTGCCAGCAGCTTAGAACTAGCGGGAGGGCCGGGAGATACGCAGTATTTT
abundance: few
d_gene: TRBD2
j_gene: TRBJ2-3
v_gene: TRBV7-2

CDR3aa: CASSLAGTSGSSYEQYF
CDR3nt: TGTGCCAGCAGTTTGGCCGGGACTAGCGGGAGCTCCTACGAGCAGTACTTC
abundance: -
d_gene: TRBD2
j_gene: TRBJ2-7
v_gene: TRBV27

CDR3aa: CASSLTGTTHNEQFF
CDR3nt: TGTGCCAGCAGCTTAACAGGGACTACCCACAATGAGCAGTTCTTC
abundance: few
d_gene: -
j_gene: TRBJ2-1
v_gene: TRBV7-9

CDR3aa: CASSSILSGRETEAFF
CDR3nt: TGTGCCAGCAGTTCCATACTCTCTGGGCGAGAAACTGAAGCTTTCTTT
abundance: -
d_gene: -
j_gene: TRBJ1-1
v_gene: TRBV28

CDR3aa: CSASPGISGANVLTF
CDR3nt: TGCAGTGCTTCTCCAGGGATCTCTGGGGCCAACGTCCTGACTTTC
abundance: many
d_gene: -
j_gene: TRBJ2-6
v_gene: TRBV20-1

CDR3aa: CAITNPGQSTDTQYF
CDR3nt: TGTGCCATCACCAACCCGGGACAGAGCACAGATACGCAGTATTTT
abundance: -
d_gene: TRBD1
j_gene: TRBJ2-3
v_gene: TRBV10-3

CDR3aa: CASSLVSGGTDTQYF
CDR3nt: TGTGCCAGCAGTTTAGTTAGCGGGGGCACAGATACGCAGTATTTT
abundance: many
d_gene: TRBD2
j_gene: TRBJ2-3
v_gene: TRBV12-3/TRBV12-4

CDR3aa: CASSLPRTVMAGYTF
CDR3nt: TGCGCCAGCAGCCTACCCCGGACCGTAATGGCTGGCTACACCTTC
abundance: -
d_gene: -
j_gene: TRBJ1-2
v_gene: TRBV4-1

CDR3aa: CSAPRGAQETQYF
CDR3nt: TGCAGTGCTCCGCGGGGGGCCCAAGAGACCCAGTACTTC
abundance: -
d_gene: TRBD2
j_gene: TRBJ2-5
v_gene: TRBV20-1

CDR3aa: CASSVLAGVAYEQYF
CDR3nt: TGTGCCAGCAGCGTTCTAGCGGGAGTCGCCTACGAGCAGTACTTC
abundance: few
d_gene: TRBD2
j_gene: TRBJ2-7
v_gene: TRBV9

CDR3aa: CASSPLAGASTGELFF
CDR3nt: TGTGCCAGCAGTCCATTAGCGGGAGCAAGTACCGGGGAGCTGTTTTTT
abundance: many
d_gene: TRBD2
j_gene: TRBJ2-2
v_gene: TRBV27

CDR3aa: CASSRDSGSLTDTQYF
CDR3nt: TGTGCCAGCTCAAGGGACAGCGGGAGTCTGACAGATACGCAGTATTTT
abundance: few
d_gene: -
j_gene: TRBJ2-3
v_gene: TRBV18

CDR3aa: CASSLDAGGLDTQYF
CDR3nt: TGCGCCAGCAGCTTGGATGCAGGGGGCTTAGATACGCAGTATTTT
abundance: -
d_gene: TRBD1
j_gene: TRBJ2-3
v_gene: TRBV5-1

CDR3aa: CASSAPGTGGNEQFF
CDR3nt: TGTGCCAGCAGTGCGCCTGGGACAGGGGGCAATGAGCAGTTCTTC
abundance: few
d_gene: TRBD1
j_gene: TRBJ2-1
v_gene: TRBV6-1

CDR3aa: CASSGLAGGITDTQYF
CDR3nt: TGTGCCAGCAGCGGACTAGCGGGAGGGATCACAGATACGCAGTATTTT
abundance: few
d_gene: TRBD2
j_gene: TRBJ2-3
v_gene: TRBV27

CDR3aa: CASSLGLAGGSGHQETQYF
CDR3nt: TGTGCCAGCAGCTTAGGCCTCGCGGGAGGATCGGGCCACCAAGAGACCCAGTACTTC
abundance: -
d_gene: TRBD2
j_gene: TRBJ2-5
v_gene: TRBV7-6

CDR3aa: CASSSLAGEAFF
CDR3nt: TGTGCCAGCAGCTCCCTCGCAGGTGAAGCTTTCTTT
abundance: -
d_gene: -
j_gene: TRBJ1-1
v_gene: TRBV5-6

CDR3aa: CATSSGLRDEQFF
CDR3nt: TGTGCCACCAGCAGCGGACTTCGCGATGAGCAGTTCTTC
abundance: few
d_gene: -
j_gene: TRBJ2-1
v_gene: TRBV15

CDR3aa: CSVELGAGGEAFF
CDR3nt: TGCAGCGTTGAATTGGGGGCTGGGGGGGAAGCTTTCTTT
abundance: few
d_gene: -
j_gene: TRBJ1-1
v_gene: TRBV29-1

CDR3aa: CSARDRVEAFF
CDR3nt: TGCAGTGCTAGAGATCGGGTTGAAGCTTTCTTT
abundance: -
d_gene: -
j_gene: TRBJ1-1
v_gene: TRBV20-1

CDR3aa: CATRSNTGELFF
CDR3nt: TGTGCCACCAGATCCAACACCGGGGAGCTGTTTTTT
abundance: -
d_gene: -
j_gene: TRBJ2-2
v_gene: TRBV24-1

CDR3aa: CASSSETKGSYEQYF
CDR3nt: TGTGCCAGCAGTTCTGAGACTAAGGGATCCTACGAGCAGTACTTC
abundance: -
d_gene: -
j_gene: TRBJ2-7
v_gene: TRBV12-3/TRBV12-4

CDR3aa: CASSLSFSVGQRYDEQFF
CDR3nt: TGTGCCAGCAGCCTTAGTTTCTCGGTGGGACAGCGCTACGATGAGCAGTTCTTC
abundance: few
d_gene: TRBD1
j_gene: TRBJ2-1
v_gene: TRBV12-3/TRBV12-4

CDR3aa: CATSDLSTGGEGETQYF
CDR3nt: TGTGCCACCAGTGACCTGTCTACAGGGGGAGAAGGAGAGACCCAGTACTTC
abundance: few
d_gene: TRBD1
j_gene: TRBJ2-5
v_gene: TRBV24-1

CDR3aa: CANKTRRTEAFF
CDR3nt: TGTGCCAACAAGACCAGGCGCACTGAAGCTTTCTTT
abundance: -
d_gene: -
j_gene: TRBJ1-1
v_gene: TRBV24-1

CDR3aa: CSASGSSGGTDTQYF
CDR3nt: TGCAGTGCTAGTGGGAGTAGCGGGGGCACAGATACGCAGTATTTT
abundance: few
d_gene: TRBD2
j_gene: TRBJ2-3
v_gene: TRBV20-1

CDR3aa: CASSPPGGPEGYTF
CDR3nt: TGCGCCAGCAGCCCGCCAGGGGGTCCTGAGGGCTACACCTTC
abundance: few
d_gene: TRBD1
j_gene: TRBJ1-2
v_gene: TRBV5-1

CDR3aa: CASSASTGYYEQYF
CDR3nt: TGTGCCAGCAGCGCCTCCACAGGATACTACGAGCAGTACTTC
abundance: -
d_gene: -
j_gene: TRBJ2-7
v_gene: TRBV7-9

CDR3aa: CASSLALFREGPNEQFF
CDR3nt: TGCGCCAGCAGCTTGGCCTTGTTTCGGGAGGGCCCTAATGAGCAGTTCTTC
abundance: -
d_gene: TRBD2
j_gene: TRBJ2-1
v_gene: TRBV5-1